These 12 T cell receptor beta chains share one sample of origin, sequenced in a study of blood T cell repertoires in COVID-19. Some clones are missing from TCRdb's copy, which holds only in-frame ones; the method was immunoSEQ multiplex PCR. The sample has just over 300,000 clones, 80% to 90% seen once; the top ten hold less than 2.5%. Material: PBMCs or T cells enriched from blood (not recorded which). Receptors originate from a young man who had recovered from COVID-19.

The chain recombines TRBV7-3 with TRBJ1-2, with TRBD1 matching 8 bases. V lost 4 bases, J lost 3 bases, and 1 base stayed unmatched. CDR3 length: 13 amino acids. The germline V gene has CDR1 SGHTA and CDR2 FQGTGA. CDR3 bases: TGTGCCAGCAGCTCGGGACAGGACTATGGCTACACCTTC. It translates to CASSSGQDYGYTF.

J is TRBJ2-7 and V is TRBV3-1 (or the pseudogene TRBV3-2); 7 nucleotides align to TRBD1. The length of the CDR3 is 15 residues. Germline values: CDR1 LGHDT, CDR2 YNNKEL (reference sequence). V trimming: 4 bases; J trimming: 1 base; junction bases outside the gene matches: 7. CDR3 in DNA: TGTGCCAGCAGCCCCGGGACAGTTGGATCCTACGAGCAGTACTTC. This gives the protein CASSPGTVGSYEQYF.

The chain is built from TRBV7-8 and TRBJ2-5; 8 nucleotides agree with TRBD2. V shed 5 bases and J 2 bases; nucleotides not matched to a gene: 4. CDR3 size: 14 residues. Germline-derived CDR1 and CDR2 are SGHVS and FQNEAQ. DNA of the CDR3: TGTGCCAGCAGCCGAGGACTAGCACAAGAGACCCAGTACTTC. Translating gives CASSRGLAQETQYF.

The chain combines TRBV19 with TRBJ1-2; tentative D call: TRBD1 (6 bases). Trimming stripped 6 bases from V and 4 bases from J, with 15 bases between. CDR3 length: 14 amino acids. The germline V gene has CDR1 LNHDA and CDR2 SQIVND (reference sequence). The CDR3 is CASRPDRGSYGYTF. CDR3 DNA: TGTGCCAGTAGACCGGACAGAGGTTCCTATGGCTACACCTTC.

This clone was seen once. This chain joins TRBV21-1 and TRBJ1-5; the table gives TRBD1 as D, unverified against the DNA. TRBV21-1 constitutes a pseudogene. The CDR3 extends over 16 amino acids. The chain's CDR3 is CASSKGGRGLYQPQHF. In DNA form, the CDR3 reads TGTGCCAGCAGCAAAGGCGGCAGGGGATTATATCAGCCCCAGCATTTT.

V usage is TRBV2 and J usage is TRBJ2-3; 8 bases agree with TRBD2. Germline CDR1 is SNHLY and CDR2 is FYNNEI. This CDR3 is built from 16 residues. J gave up 2 bases and V 1 base, and 5 bases lay outside the gene matches. The CDR3 bases are TGTGCCAGCAGTGAAGTGGCGGGGGGATCCACAGATACGCAGTATTTT. Encoded protein: CASSEVAGGSTDTQYF.

The chain carries TRBV9 and TRBJ2-5; TRBD2 might be the D (6 bases). V was trimmed by 2 bases and J by 1 base, leaving 12 bases between them. The CDR3 sequence is 15 residues long. In germline, CDR1 is SGDLS, CDR2 YYNGEE. CDR3 in DNA: TGTGCCAGCAGCGTCGGATACGGGGGCCAAGAGACCCAGTACTTC. As protein: CASSVGYGGQETQYF.

The J gene is TRBJ2-4, the V gene TRBV4-1; 7 bases fit TRBD1. CDR1 and CDR2 from the germline V gene are MGHRA and YSYEKL. This CDR3 comprises 15 residues. Trimming removed 4 bases from V and 8 bases from J; junction bases left unmatched: 11. This CDR3 reads CASSPLEGASDIQYF. The CDR3 coding sequence is TGCGCCAGCAGCCCCTTAGAGGGGGCATCGGACATTCAGTACTTC.

The chain joins TRBV5-6 to TRBJ1-2; possible D gene TRBD1, 5 bases. Per the germline V gene, CDR1 is SGHDT and CDR2 is YYEEEE. This CDR3 comprises 13 residues. Trimming shortened V by 1 base and J by 4 bases, and 8 bases separated the two germline ends. For the CDR3, the DNA is TGTGCCAGCAGCTTGACAGGCTCCTATGGCTACACCTTC. It translates to CASSLTGSYGYTF.

This chain connects TRBV18 to TRBJ1-4; D may be TRBD1 (6 bases). Trimming took 0 bases from V and 8 from J, leaving 16 bases between them. The CDR3 runs to 16 residues. CDR1 KGHSH and CDR2 LQKENI come from the germline V gene. In DNA form, the CDR3 reads TGTGCCAGCTCACCACCTGGACAGTGGAGTATCGAAAAACTGTTTTTT. It codes for CASSPPGQWSIEKLFF.

The chain combines TRBV9 with TRBJ1-6; 8 bases are a match to TRBD1. This CDR3 region has 15 residues. Germline trimming cut 3 bases from V and 9 bases from J; bases unmatched to any gene: 8. From germline, CDR1 is SGDLS and CDR2 YYNGEE. CDR3 nucleotide sequence: TGTGCCAGCAGCGGACAGACAGGGGTGGCTTCACCCCTCCACTTT. The encoded protein is CASSGQTGVASPLHF.

The chain recombines TRBV5-1 with TRBJ2-5, with TRBD1 matching over 8 bases. The CDR3 totals 14 residues. V shed 4 bases and J 5 bases; nucleotides not matched to a gene: 7. Germline V gene sequence: CDR1 SGHRS, CDR2 YFSETQ. The CDR3 region has the DNA TGCGCCAGCAGCAGGCGACAGGGGAGGGAGACCCAGTACTTC. As protein: CASSRRQGRETQYF.